This record covers a single TCR beta chain. This clonotype appeared many times. This receptor's antigen is unknown. Per-base qualities were not stored, and no clone one base away is much larger. TCR beta CDR3 regions were amplified from RNA transcripts. A first-round RT-PCR of the TCR CDR3 used the HTBI primer set with the Qiagen OneStep RT-PCR kit. A second multiplex PCR round built the libraries, followed by size selection and purification. Paired-end sequencing of the libraries was performed with 100 bp reads on an Illumina HiSeq2000. For the original study's pipeline: SOAPnuke was used to process the raw data, throwing out any read that contained adapters or uncalled bases, had a mean Phred below 15, or lacked an exact constant-primer or identifier match. High-quality paired reads were merged with COPE v1.2.5, and unique nucleotide sequences were defined as clonotypes. MiTCR v1.1 was used to align clonotypes to the IMGT TRBV, TRBD and TRBJ reference segments. The analysis was restricted to V-J combinations with a frequency above 0.0001, which together covered 99.2% of the repertoires. The TCS score was defined as the ratio of F50 (clonal expansion) to E x V (chaos), calculated using BLOSUM62-based TCRdist between CDR3 peptides within each V-J. Welch's t-statistics and random forest reduced approximately 520 V-J features to around 14, which were used in a naive Bayes classifier (R e1071). The similarity between thyroid and blood repertoires was quantified using the Morisita-Horn index. In TCRdb, the public reads were trimmed at Q25 with fastp and aligned with MiXCR, with productive beta chains retained. Under each unique CDR3 protein, matching rows form one entry showing the most common genes and DNA. V and J calls and clone size were set by TCRdb, not the authors. Within this sample are 700,000 to 850,000 distinct CDR3 sequences, with 30% to 40% of them counted one time only. Of the sample, more than 25% is held by the ten largest clones.

This specimen comes from a study of T cells in Graves' hyperthyroidism and ophthalmopathy (dated by TCRdb to about 2019). Turning to the overall study: Peripheral blood samples were taken at initial diagnosis, before any treatment was given. Once sampling was done, hyperthyroidism patients were given methimazole at a starting dose of 30 mg daily, whereas ophthalmopathy patients were given high-dose intravenous methylprednisolone. The 95 to 100 discovery patients were randomly divided into training and test sets at a 7:3 ratio. TCR V-J signatures able to tell the groups apart were searched for in a discovery cohort of approximately 95 patients, of whom 43 had Graves' ophthalmopathy and 57 had stable Graves' hyperthyroidism. In more than 5 Graves' hyperthyroidism patients, the study also compared T-cell repertoires from thyroid tissue with T-cell repertoires from blood. Prospective prediction of ophthalmopathy was tested in an independent validation cohort consisting of about 19 hyperthyroidism patients and some 15 patients who later progressed to ophthalmopathy. TCR Vbeta CDR3 sequencing of some 140 peripheral blood samples (43 ophthalmopathy, 75 or so hyperthyroidism and roughly 17 progressor patients) is reported in the paper. Study-level results and caveats: No statistical method was used to set the sample size in advance, and investigators knew the group allocation. Most expanded thyroid clonotypes (frequency above 0.001) were also found in blood, which suggests that blood repertoires may mirror thyroid immune responses. A 13 V-J signature model separated ophthalmopathy from stable hyperthyroidism, with approximately 86% sensitivity and roughly 84% specificity in cross-validation and 80%/75% in testing. During validation, the model predicted progression to ophthalmopathy a median of approximately 6 months ahead of onset, with more than 60% sensitivity and about 75% specificity.

V and J are trimmed by 4 bases and 4 bases, and the gene matches miss 2 bases of the junction. Inclusive of the bounding cysteine and phenylalanine, the CDR3 is 14 residues long. Left in the record is the CDR3 DNA by itself, 42 bases read in frame from the first base. Via the germline V gene, CDR1 is SGHTA and CDR2 FQGNSA. Stable Graves' hyperthyroidism was defined as no progression to ophthalmopathy during 18 months of follow-up. Hyperthyroidism patients were newly diagnosed, had a disease duration of under 2 months, and were aged 18 to 65 years. The study excluded patients with uncontrolled infections, other autoimmune diseases, pregnancy or lactation. Diagnoses were based on clinical symptoms, serum thyroxine and TRAb, thyroid ultrasound and orbital computed tomography. PBMCs were isolated from 7.5 to 10 ml of fresh peripheral blood by Ficoll-Paque density gradient centrifugation. Trizol reagent was used to extract total RNA, and RNA quality was then checked on an Agilent 2100 Bioanalyzer.

The sample consisted of blood. The rearrangement joined TRBV7-2 to TRBJ1-5; TRBD1 agrees with 9 junctional bases. This clonotype was sampled from a woman in her thirties or forties with Graves' hyperthyroidism. For the CDR3, the sequence is CASSWTGVNQPQHF. The nucleotides are TGTGCCAGCAGCTGGACAGGGGTGAATCAGCCCCAGCATTTT.